Listed here are 26 T cell receptor beta chains from one sample, sequenced in a study of T-cell reconstitution after alpha-beta-depleted transplantation in children. Preparation of the TCRbeta library involved a method that used unique molecular identifiers. TCRdb recomputed calls from the PCR reads with MiXCR, one row per CDR3 protein. The repertoire holds some 300,000 distinct CDR3 sequences, with 10% as singletons. Here the sequenced sample was PBMCs, taken before TCRalphabeta/CD19-depleted stem cell transplant. These receptor sequences come from a boy in the first two years of life with acute myeloid leukemia, due to receive a stem cell transplant.

Ten or more counts support this clonotype. The chain couples TRBV4-3 to TRBJ2-1; TRBD2 aligns across 8 bases. The germline CDR1 and CDR2 sequences are LGHNA and YSLEER. V shed 2 bases and J 0 bases; nucleotides not matched to a gene: 9. This CDR3 is 18 amino acids long. The CDR3 DNA is TGCGCCAGCAGCCAATACCCCGGGGGGGAGCTCTCCTACAATGAGCAGTTCTTC. Translation gives CASSQYPGGELSYNEQFF.

The chain uses TRBV20-1 and TRBJ2-2, with TRBD1 matching 9 bases. Germline V gene sequence: CDR1 DFQATT, CDR2 SNEGSKA (reference sequence). Losses at the gene ends were 2 bases for V and 5 bases for J; bases not matched to a gene: 12. The CDR3 covers 17 residues. The CDR3 coding sequence is TGCAGTGCTAGACCGGACAGGGGAGTTCGAGAAACCGGGGAGCTGTTTTTT. Residues: CSARPDRGVRETGELFF.

In this sample, this clonotype turned up many times. V gene TRBV18 combines with J gene TRBJ1-5; 10 bases are a match to TRBD1. CDR3 length: 16 amino acids. The germline gives CDR1 KGHSH, CDR2 LQKENI. J lost 7 bases, V lost 4 bases, and 10 bases had no gene match. CDR3 sequence: CASSLGGTGVNQPQHF. The CDR3 region has the DNA TGTGCCAGCTCACTCGGGGGGACAGGGGTTAACCAGCCCCAGCATTTT.

The CDR3 loop reads CASSLGASGFVNEQYF. For the CDR3, the DNA is TGTGCCAGCAGTTTAGGGGCTAGCGGGTTTGTCAACGAGCAGTACTTC. The rearrangement joins TRBV12-3 or TRBV12-4 to TRBJ2-7; TRBD2 matches 8 bases. V was clipped by 1 base and J by 5 bases; unmatched bases: 10. The CDR3 length is 16 residues.

This clonotype turned up a few times. The rearrangement joins TRBV7-2 to TRBJ1-6; 9 bases are shared with TRBD1. From germline, CDR1 is SGHTA and CDR2 FQGNSA. The CDR3 has 15 residues. The ends lost 5 bases at V and 5 bases at J; junction bases unmatched: 4. CDR3 sequence (DNA): TGTGCCAGCAGCCCTCGGACAGGGGATAATTCACCCCTCCACTTT. This encodes CASSPRTGDNSPLHF.

In its sample, this clonotype was seen many times. The chain is built from TRBV12-3 or TRBV12-4 and TRBJ2-1; D gene unclear. Trimming cost V 2 bases and J 2 bases, with 4 bases left between them. This CDR3 is 13 amino acids long. CDR3 in amino acids: CASSLNAYNEQFF. CDR3 in DNA: TGTGCCAGCAGTTTAAACGCCTACAATGAGCAGTTCTTC.

This clonotype was seen at least ten times. The V call is TRBV9, the J call TRBJ2-1, with 8 bases aligning to TRBD1. The CDR3 covers 16 residues. Germline loops: CDR1 SGDLS, CDR2 YYNGEE. V was clipped by 4 bases and J by 3 bases; unmatched bases: 9. CDR3 residues: CASSKTGGQNYNEQFF. The CDR3 DNA reads as TGTGCCAGCAGCAAAACAGGGGGTCAGAACTACAATGAGCAGTTCTTC.

This clonotype was recorded many times. The genes are TRBV5-1 and TRBJ2-7; D possibly corresponds to TRBD1 (5 bases). V was cut by 0 bases and J by 0 bases, with 10 bases left in between. Germline V gives CDR1 SGHRS, CDR2 YFSETQ. This CDR3 spans 15 amino acids. The CDR3 DNA reads TGCGCCAGCAGCTTGGACAGGTTGAGCTCCTACGAGCAGTACTTC. Protein sequence: CASSLDRLSSYEQYF.

This clonotype was seen many times. The chain carries TRBV9 and TRBJ1-5; D possibly corresponds to TRBD1 (5 bases). Trimming took off 7 bases at V and 2 bases at J, with 19 bases between the two ends. Germline V gives CDR1 SGDLS, CDR2 YYNGEE. This CDR3 is built from 16 residues. CDR3 loop: CASSKGEGGGNQPQHF. Here the CDR3 DNA reads TGTGCCAGCTCGAAAGGGGAGGGAGGCGGCAATCAGCCCCAGCATTTT.

This sequence joins TRBV7-9 and TRBJ2-3; 8 nucleotides align to TRBD1. Germline CDR1 SEHNR, CDR2 FQNEAQ (reference sequence). Trimming at V came to 5 bases and at J to 6 bases, leaving 10 bases not matched to a gene. The CDR3 has 15 amino acids. The CDR3 coding sequence is TGTGCCAGCAGCCGATCGGGACAGGTTCTTGATACGCAGTATTTT. As protein: CASSRSGQVLDTQYF.

In its sample, this clonotype was seen many times. V and J are TRBV11-3 and TRBJ1-2; 7 positions agree with TRBD1. From germline, CDR1 is SGHNT and CDR2 YENEEA. Trimming at V came to 0 bases and at J to 4 bases, leaving 5 bases not matched to a gene. This CDR3 region has 15 residues. The CDR3 spells CASSLDRDSLYGYTF. The CDR3, as DNA: TGTGCCAGCAGCTTAGACCGGGACAGCCTCTATGGCTACACCTTC.

This clonotype has at least ten counts. The rearrangement joins TRBV7-2 to TRBJ1-2, with D unclear. CDR1 is SGHTA and CDR2 is FQGNSA in the germline V gene. V gave up 0 bases and J gave up 10 bases, with 6 bases separating them. The CDR3 sequence is 11 residues long. Written as DNA, the CDR3 is TGTGCCAGCAGCTTAGCCAGGACCTACACCTTC. Translation: CASSLARTYTF.

This chain uses TRBV6-1 with TRBJ1-1; 8 nucleotides agree with TRBD1. The V segment lost 7 bases and the J segment 5 bases; nucleotides outside the gene matches: 15. This CDR3 spans 16 amino acids. Per the germline V gene, CDR1 is MNHNS and CDR2 is SASEGT. The CDR3 DNA reads as TGTGCCAGCAACCGACTTGGACAGGGTGCAACAACTGAAGCTTTCTTT. As protein: CASNRLGQGATTEAFF.

This clonotype has ten or more counts. The chain has TRBV20-1 and TRBJ2-7; possible D gene TRBD2, 5 bases. V dropped 1 base and J dropped 6 bases, with 13 bases sitting between them. From germline, CDR1 is DFQATT and CDR2 SNEGSKA (reference sequence). This CDR3 spans 13 amino acids. DNA of the CDR3: TGCAGTGCTAGAGGGATTAGCGAGGCCGAGCAGTACTTC. It yields the protein CSARGISEAEQYF.

This clonotype was picked up a small number of times. The chain has TRBV5-5 and TRBJ1-5; weak D call: TRBD1 (5 bases). The CDR3 contains 16 residues. Germline V gene data show CDR1 as SGHKS and CDR2 as YYEKEE (reference sequence). Trimming shortened V by 3 bases and J by 0 bases, and 13 bases separated the two germline ends. The CDR3 sequence is CASSSGHMNSNQPQHF. The CDR3 coding sequence is TGTGCCAGCAGCTCTGGACACATGAATAGCAATCAGCCCCAGCATTTT. Using reference TRBV5-5 and TRBJ1-5 for the parts outside the CDR3, the full variable domain is DAGVTQSPTHLIKTRGQQVTLRCSPISGHKSVSWYQQVLGQGPQFIFQYYEKEERGRGNFPDRFSARQFPNYSSELNVNALLLGDSALYLCASSSGHMNSNQPQHFGDGTRLSIL.

A few counts support this clonotype. V is TRBV24-1 and J is TRBJ2-5; 9 bases line up with TRBD1. This CDR3 has 16 amino acids. Trimming took 5 bases from V and 4 from J; bases not matched to a gene: 10. Germline values: CDR1 KGHDR, CDR2 SFDVKD. This CDR3 reads CATSAKGQGIRETQYF. DNA of the CDR3: TGTGCCACCAGTGCCAAGGGACAGGGTATCCGAGAGACCCAGTACTTC.

This clonotype was counted only a few times. As DNA, the CDR3 is TGCGCCAGCAGCTCCGGGACTAGCGCAACCCTAGCCAAAAACATTCAGTACTTC. Residues: CASSSGTSATLAKNIQYF. The V gene is TRBV5-1, the J gene TRBJ2-4; 10 bases fit TRBD2. The CDR3 is 18 amino acids. Trimming cost V 3 bases and J 0 bases; bases outside gene matches: 9. Germline CDR1 and CDR2: SGHRS and YFSETQ.

This clonotype has a handful of counts. The V gene is TRBV20-1, the J gene TRBJ1-6; 12 bases map to TRBD1. Trimming cost V 2 bases and J 9 bases; bases outside gene matches: 8. The CDR3 covers 16 residues. Germline CDR1 and CDR2: DFQATT and SNEGSKA (reference sequence). CDR3 bases: TGCAGTGCTAGAAAGGGGGGACAGGGGGCAACTTCACCCCTCCACTTT. This sequence encodes CSARKGGQGATSPLHF.

In its sample, this clonotype was seen many times. The germline gene is not matched at one end of the junction; a read error may be the cause. This chain connects TRBV5-1 to TRBJ1-1; D unclear. The CDR3 length is 11 residues. CDR1 SGHRS and CDR2 YFSETQ come from the germline V gene. Here the CDR3 DNA reads TGTGCCAGCAGTTTTGGCACTGAAGCTTTCTTT. Its protein is CASSFGTEAFF. Complete variable domain (other parts from reference TRBV5-1 and TRBJ1-1): KAGVTQTPRYLIKTRGQQVTLSCSPISGHRSVSWYQQTPGQGLQFLFEYFSETQRNKGNFPGRFSGRQFSNSRSEMNVSTLELGDSALYLCASSFGTEAFFGQGTRLTVV.

Note on this clonotype: Just one base apart from a much larger clone, this may be a read error. The chain recombines TRBV6-1 with TRBJ2-7, with unresolved D. The CDR3 length is 15 residues. The V and J ends lost 6 bases and 5 bases respectively, with 20 bases between them. Looked up from germline, CDR1 is MNHNS and CDR2 is SASEGT. This chain's CDR3 is CASRTGRTALHEQYF. The CDR3 bases are TGTGCCAGCAGGACTGGACGAACAGCGCTCCACGAGCAGTACTTC.

This clonotype was observed many times. V and J are TRBV15 and TRBJ2-7; D is perhaps TRBD1 or TRBD2 (6 bases each). The CDR3 runs 15 residues. Germline V lookup: CDR1 LNHNV, CDR2 YYDKDF (reference sequence). Trimming left V 4 bases short and J 4 bases short, with 17 bases between. CDR3 nucleotides: TGTGCCACCAGCACCCCGGGACTGGGGGCGTACGAGCAGTACTTC. This codes for CATSTPGLGAYEQYF.

CDR3 in DNA: TGCGCCAGCAGCCAGATCTCCTCCTACGAGCAGTACTTC. Its protein product is CASSQISSYEQYF. The V gene is TRBV4-1, the J gene TRBJ2-7, with D hard to call. The CDR3 loop spans 13 amino acids. Germline loops: CDR1 MGHRA, CDR2 YSYEKL. V gave up 3 bases and J gave up 0 bases, with 6 bases separating them.

This clonotype was counted ten times or more. The CDR3 DNA sequence: TGTGCCAGCAGTAGAGGGACTAGCGGGAGGAACGAGCAGTACTTC. This codes for CASSRGTSGRNEQYF. The rearrangement uses TRBV12-3 or TRBV12-4 and TRBJ2-7; TRBD2 matches 15 bases. V was pared by 5 bases and J by 5 bases, with 4 bases of the junction left unmatched. The CDR3 sequence is 15 residues long.

This clonotype came up many times. This chain joins TRBV28 and TRBJ1-6; unclear D gene. This CDR3 has 12 amino acids. V was cut by 4 bases and J by 14 bases, with 12 bases left in between. Germline loops: CDR1 MDHEN, CDR2 SYDVKM. The CDR3 sequence: CASSYGTPTLHF. CDR3 sequence (DNA): TGTGCCAGCAGTTACGGAACCCCCACCCTCCACTTT.

The genes are TRBV7-9 and TRBJ1-3; weak D call: TRBD1 (5 bases). Per the germline V gene, CDR1 is SEHNR and CDR2 is FQNEAQ (reference sequence). There are 15 residues in the CDR3. Between the trimmed V and J ends, which lost 5 bases and 2 bases, there was a span of 13 bases. The CDR3 reads CASSPAVGAGNTIYF. The CDR3 DNA is TGTGCCAGCAGCCCGGCGGTGGGGGCTGGAAACACCATATATTTT.

This clonotype was observed a handful of times. The rearrangement links TRBV6-5 to TRBJ2-1; TRBD2 matches 9 bases. This CDR3 comprises 19 residues. With V trimmed by 4 bases and J by 3 bases, 16 bases remained unmatched. The germline V gene has CDR1 MNHEY and CDR2 SVGAGI. CDR3 loop: CASSFTAPGLAGLYNEQFF. CDR3 bases: TGTGCCAGCAGTTTCACTGCCCCGGGACTAGCCGGTCTCTACAATGAGCAGTTCTTC.